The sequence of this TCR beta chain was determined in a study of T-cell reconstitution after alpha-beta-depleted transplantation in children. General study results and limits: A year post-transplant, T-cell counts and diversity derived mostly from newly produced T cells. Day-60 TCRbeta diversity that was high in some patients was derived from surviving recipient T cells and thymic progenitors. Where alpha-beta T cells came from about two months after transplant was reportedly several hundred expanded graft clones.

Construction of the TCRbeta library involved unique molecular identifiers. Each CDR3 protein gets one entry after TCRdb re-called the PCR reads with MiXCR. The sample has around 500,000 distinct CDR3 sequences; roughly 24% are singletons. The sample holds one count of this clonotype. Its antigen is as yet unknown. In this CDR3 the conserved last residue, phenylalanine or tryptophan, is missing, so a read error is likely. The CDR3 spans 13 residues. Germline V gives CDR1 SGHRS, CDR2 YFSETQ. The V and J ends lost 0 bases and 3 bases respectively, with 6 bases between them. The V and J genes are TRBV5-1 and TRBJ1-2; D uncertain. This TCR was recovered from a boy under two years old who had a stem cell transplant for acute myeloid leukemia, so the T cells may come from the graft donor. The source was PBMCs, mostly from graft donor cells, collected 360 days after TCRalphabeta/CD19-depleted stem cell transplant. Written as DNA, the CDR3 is TGCGCCAGCAGCTTGGGGGCTGACTATGGCTACACCTTA. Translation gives CASSLGADYGYTL.